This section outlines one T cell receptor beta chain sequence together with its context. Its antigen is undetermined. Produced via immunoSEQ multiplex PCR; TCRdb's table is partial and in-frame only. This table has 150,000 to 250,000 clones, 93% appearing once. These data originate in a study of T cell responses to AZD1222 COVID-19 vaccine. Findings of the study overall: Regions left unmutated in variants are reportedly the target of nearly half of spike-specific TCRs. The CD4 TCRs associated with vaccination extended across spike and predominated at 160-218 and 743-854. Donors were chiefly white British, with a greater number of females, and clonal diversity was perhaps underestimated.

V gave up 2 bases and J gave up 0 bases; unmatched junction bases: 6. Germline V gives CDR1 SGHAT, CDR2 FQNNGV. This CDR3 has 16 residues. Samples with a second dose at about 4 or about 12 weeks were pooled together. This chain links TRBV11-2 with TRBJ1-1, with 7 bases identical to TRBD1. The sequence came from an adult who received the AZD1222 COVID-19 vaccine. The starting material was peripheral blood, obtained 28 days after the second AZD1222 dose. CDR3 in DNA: TGTGCCAGCAGCTTAAGACAGGGATCCGTGAACACTGAAGCTTTCTTT. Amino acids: CASSLRQGSVNTEAFF. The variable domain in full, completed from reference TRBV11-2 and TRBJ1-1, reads EAGVAQSPRYKIIEKRQSVAFWCNPISGHATLYWYQQILGQGPKLLIQFQNNGVVDDSQLPKDRFSAERLKGVDSTLKIQPAKLEDSAVYLCASSLRQGSVNTEAFFGQGTRLTVV.